This T cell receptor beta chain originates from a study of response to subunit inactivated influenza vaccine. Whole-study findings and limits: That few new T cells are recruited by each seasonal influenza vaccination was the authors' suggestion.

TCRdb called the RT-PCR reads again in MiXCR, with one record for every CDR3 protein. The sample lists 600,000 to 700,000 distinct CDR3 sequences, around 13% occurring once. A word on this clonotype: Its target is not known.

The length of the CDR3 is 16 residues. CDR1 and CDR2 (germline): SGHRS, YFSETQ. Unmatched junction bases numbered 6, after V lost 2 bases and J lost 1 base. Specimen: PBMCs from blood, collected around 14 days before vaccination. This clonotype was sampled from a man aged 45-65 years who received an inactivated influenza vaccine. The chain carries TRBV5-1 and TRBJ2-5, with 9 bases lining up with TRBD2. CDR3 protein: CASSFVSSGTQETQYF. The CDR3, as DNA: TGCGCCAGCAGCTTTGTGTCTAGCGGGACCCAAGAGACCCAGTACTTC.